The 16 T cell receptor beta chains below were found in one sample sequenced in a study of tumor T cells in aggressive B-cell lymphoma (dated by TCRdb to the late 2010s). Library creation used the immunoSEQ multiplex PCR assay. As stored in TCRdb, this immuneACCESS dataset retains in-frame rearrangements with V and J assigned. A fraction of the clones does not appear; measured against another copy, unresolved V genes explain less than half of the discrepancy, and the remainder lacks a known reason. The sample data list 3,800 or so clones, and about nine tenths of these were observed just once. The top ten clonotypes cover approximately 3.8% of the sample. Sequencing input: tumor tissue. These receptors originate from an adult with diffuse large B cell lymphoma.

Concerning this clone itself: At one end, the junction sequence differs from germline, possibly due to a read error. The same CDR3 is also encoded by other DNA sequences in this sample. The chain uses TRBV6-5 and TRBJ2-1; TRBD2 matches at 9 bases. Per the germline V gene, CDR1 is MNHEY and CDR2 is SVGAGI. The CDR3 is made up of 14 amino acids. This CDR3 is CASSVLAGYNEQFF. CDR3 bases: TGTGCTAGCAGTGTACTAGCGGGTTACAATGAGCAGTTCTTC.

CDR3 sequence (DNA): TGCGCCAGCAAACTTGGCGGCGGGACAGGGCTCTCCTACGAGCAGTACTTC. Its translation is CASKLGGGTGLSYEQYF. J is TRBJ2-7 and V is TRBV5-1; 9 nucleotides align to TRBD1. With V trimmed by 6 bases and J by 0 bases, 13 bases remained unmatched. Per the germline V gene, CDR1 is SGHRS and CDR2 is YFSETQ. The CDR3 extends over 17 amino acids.

There are a few counts of this clone. V is TRBV6-5 and J is TRBJ1-2; D gene ambiguous. Germline V lookup: CDR1 MNHEY, CDR2 SVGAGI. V dropped 2 bases and J dropped 6 bases, with 10 bases sitting between them. The length of the CDR3 is 13 residues. Here the CDR3 DNA reads TGTGCCAGCAGTTACGAGGCAGTTGATGGCTACACCTTC. Amino acids: CASSYEAVDGYTF.

The rearrangement joins TRBV29-1 to TRBJ2-2; 9 bases line up with TRBD1. The germline CDR1 and CDR2 sequences are SQVTM and ANQGSEA. This CDR3 has 14 residues. The J segment lost 3 bases and the V segment lost 5 bases, leaving 4 bases of the junction unmatched. The DNA of the CDR3 is TGCAGCGTTCTGCGACAGGGGGACACCGGGGAGCTGTTTTTT. Translating gives CSVLRQGDTGELFF.

The rearrangement uses TRBV14 and TRBJ1-2, with a weak D call TRBD1 (5 bases). This CDR3 is 15 amino acids long. The ends were cut back, 1 base at V and 1 base at J, with 10 bases in the middle. Per germline, CDR1 SGHDN and CDR2 FVKESK. The CDR3 loop reads CASSQAEGINYGYTF. CDR3 sequence (DNA): TGTGCCAGCAGCCAAGCGGAGGGGATTAACTATGGCTACACCTTC.

This clone was seen only once. V and J are TRBV29-1 and TRBJ2-3; D perhaps matches TRBD2 (6 bases). This CDR3 has 16 residues. V shed 0 bases and J shed 6 bases, with 19 bases lying between them. Germline V gene lookup returns CDR1 SQVTM and CDR2 ANQGSEA. DNA of the CDR3: TGCAGCGTTGAAGATCGAGAGCGGGCGCCCTCGGATACGCAGTATTTT. Translating it yields CSVEDRERAPSDTQYF.

The rearrangement uses TRBV25-1 and TRBJ1-6; 7 bases match TRBD1. There are 15 residues in the CDR3. The V and J ends lost 3 bases and 6 bases, in that order; junction bases with no gene match: 5. CDR1 is MGHDK and CDR2 is SYGVNS in the germline V gene. CDR3 DNA: TGTGCCAGCAGTGAGTTGGACAGGAGTAATTCACCCCTCCACTTT. Its protein is CASSELDRSNSPLHF.

As concerns this clone: The junction does not match germline at one end; this may be a read error. V is TRBV9 and J is TRBJ1-6, with D possibly matching TRBD1 (5 bases). CDR3 length equals 15 residues. Germline V CDR1 and CDR2: SGDLS, YYNGEE. CDR3 nucleotide sequence: TGTGCCAGCAGCGTAGAACAGGCGGGGAATTCACCCTTCCACTTT. It specifies CASSVEQAGNSPFHF.

This clone came up once. V usage is TRBV6-5 and J usage is TRBJ2-6, with D possibly TRBD2 on 6 matching bases. The CDR3 has 16 amino acids. Germline V gene sequence: CDR1 MNHEY, CDR2 SVGAGI. V shed 0 bases and J shed 2 bases, with 8 bases lying between them. CDR3 residues: CASSYSGGPGANVLTF. CDR3 DNA sequence: TGTGCCAGCAGTTACTCCGGGGGACCTGGGGCCAACGTCCTGACTTTC.

The chain links TRBV15 to TRBJ1-2; no firm D call. Germline V gene sequence: CDR1 LNHNV, CDR2 YYDKDF (reference sequence). The length of the CDR3 is 14 residues. V dropped 0 bases and J dropped 6 bases, with 11 bases sitting between them. CDR3 bases: TGTGCCACCAGCAGAGATCGGAGGGCGGATGGCTACACCTTC. Its translation is CATSRDRRADGYTF.

The chain has TRBV9 and TRBJ1-1; TRBD1 is a possible D gene (5 bases). The V end lost 2 bases, the J end lost 3 bases, and 11 bases lay between the germline ends. The germline gives CDR1 SGDLS, CDR2 YYNGEE. There are 14 residues in the CDR3. This chain's CDR3 is CASSVYGGDTEAFF. The CDR3 DNA reads as TGTGCCAGCAGCGTGTATGGAGGGGACACTGAAGCTTTCTTT.

This clone is a singleton in its sample. The chain carries TRBV27 and TRBJ2-1, with 9 bases fitting TRBD1. This CDR3 spans 14 amino acids. Per the germline V gene, CDR1 is MNHEY and CDR2 is SMNVEV (reference sequence). The V gene end was trimmed by 6 bases and the J gene end by 7 bases; junction bases not matched to a gene: 7. CDR3: CASSQLQGANEQFF. CDR3 in DNA: TGTGCCAGCAGCCAACTACAGGGGGCGAATGAGCAGTTCTTC.

The CDR3 bases are TGTGCCAGCAGAATAGCGGGACTAAACTACGAGCAGTACTTC. This translates into CASRIAGLNYEQYF. The chain employs TRBV2 and TRBJ2-7; 8 nucleotides align to TRBD2. The CDR3 is 14 amino acids. The V and J ends lost 6 bases and 3 bases, in that order; junction bases with no gene match: 7. CDR1 is SNHLY, CDR2 FYNNEI, per germline.

This sequence joins TRBV4-3 and TRBJ1-3; unclear D gene. V lost 1 base and J 0 bases, leaving 10 bases between the germline ends. The V gene's germline CDR1 is LGHNA and CDR2 YSLEER. The CDR3 runs 16 residues. This chain's CDR3 is CASSQVIVSSGNTIYF. In nucleotides, the CDR3 is TGCGCCAGCAGCCAAGTTATTGTTTCCTCTGGAAACACCATATATTTT.

The chain recombines TRBV6-1 with TRBJ1-2, with 7 positions matching TRBD1. The ends lost 2 bases at V and 4 bases at J; junction bases unmatched: 10. Germline lookup yields CDR1 MNHNS and CDR2 SASEGT. This CDR3 contains 16 residues. In DNA form, the CDR3 reads TGTGCCAGCAGTGAATTTGAGGGGGCTCGGGGCTATGGCTACACCTTC. Protein: CASSEFEGARGYGYTF.

The chain employs TRBV30 and TRBJ2-1; D remains ambiguous. V gave up 0 bases and J gave up 0 bases, with 6 bases separating them. Germline V CDR1 and CDR2: GTSNPN, SVGIG (reference sequence). The CDR3 extends over 14 amino acids. The CDR3 DNA is TGTGCCTGGAGTGTCTCTAGCTCCTACAATGAGCAGTTCTTC. Translation gives CAWSVSSSYNEQFF.